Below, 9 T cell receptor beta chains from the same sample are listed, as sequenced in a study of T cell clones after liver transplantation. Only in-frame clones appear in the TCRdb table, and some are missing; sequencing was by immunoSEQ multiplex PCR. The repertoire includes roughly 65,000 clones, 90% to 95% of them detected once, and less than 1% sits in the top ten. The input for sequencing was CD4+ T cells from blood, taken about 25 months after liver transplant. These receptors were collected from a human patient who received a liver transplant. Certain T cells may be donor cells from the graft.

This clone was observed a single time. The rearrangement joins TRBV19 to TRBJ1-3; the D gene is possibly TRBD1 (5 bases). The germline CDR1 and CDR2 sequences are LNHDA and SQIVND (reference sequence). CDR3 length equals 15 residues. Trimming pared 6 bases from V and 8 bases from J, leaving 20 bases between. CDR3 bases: TGTGCCAGTAGCGAGGGAGGGGCGATGGGCGACACCATATATTTT. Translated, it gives CASSEGGAMGDTIYF.

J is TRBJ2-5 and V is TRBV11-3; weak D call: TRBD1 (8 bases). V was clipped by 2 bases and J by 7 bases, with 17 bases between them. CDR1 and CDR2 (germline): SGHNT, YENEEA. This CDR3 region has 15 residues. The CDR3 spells CASSLQPGGGGTQYF. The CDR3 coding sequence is TGTGCCAGCAGCTTACAGCCAGGGGGCGGGGGGACCCAGTACTTC.

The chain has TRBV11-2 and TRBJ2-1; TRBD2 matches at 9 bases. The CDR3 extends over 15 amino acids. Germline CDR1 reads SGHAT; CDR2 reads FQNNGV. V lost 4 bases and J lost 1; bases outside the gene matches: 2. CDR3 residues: CASSSGLASYNEQFF. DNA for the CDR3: TGTGCCAGCAGCTCTGGACTAGCGTCCTACAATGAGCAGTTCTTC.

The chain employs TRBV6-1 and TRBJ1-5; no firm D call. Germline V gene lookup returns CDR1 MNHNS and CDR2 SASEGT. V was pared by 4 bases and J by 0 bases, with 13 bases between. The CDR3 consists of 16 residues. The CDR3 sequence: CASSAANTYSNQPQHF. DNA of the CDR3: TGTGCCAGCAGTGCGGCAAACACGTATAGCAATCAGCCCCAGCATTTT.

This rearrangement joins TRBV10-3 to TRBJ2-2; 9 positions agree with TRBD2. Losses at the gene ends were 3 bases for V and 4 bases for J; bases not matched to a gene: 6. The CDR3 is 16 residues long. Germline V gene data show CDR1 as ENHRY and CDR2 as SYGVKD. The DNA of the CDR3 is TGTGCCATCAGTGATTGGCGGGAGGGCCCCACCGGGGAGCTGTTTTTT. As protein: CAISDWREGPTGELFF.

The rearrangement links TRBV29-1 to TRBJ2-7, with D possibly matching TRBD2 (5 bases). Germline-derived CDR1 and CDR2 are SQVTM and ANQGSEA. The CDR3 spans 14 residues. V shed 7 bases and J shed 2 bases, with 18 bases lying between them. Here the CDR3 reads CSDTIATRPYEQYF. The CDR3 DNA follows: TGCAGCGACACCATAGCCACTAGACCCTACGAGCAGTACTTC.

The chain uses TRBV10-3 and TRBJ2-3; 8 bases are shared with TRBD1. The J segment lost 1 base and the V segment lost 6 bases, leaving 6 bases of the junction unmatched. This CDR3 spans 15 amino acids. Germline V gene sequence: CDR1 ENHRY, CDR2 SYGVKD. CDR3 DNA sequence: TGTGCCATCAGCCCCAGGGGGCTCGGCACAGATACGCAGTATTTT. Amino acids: CAISPRGLGTDTQYF.

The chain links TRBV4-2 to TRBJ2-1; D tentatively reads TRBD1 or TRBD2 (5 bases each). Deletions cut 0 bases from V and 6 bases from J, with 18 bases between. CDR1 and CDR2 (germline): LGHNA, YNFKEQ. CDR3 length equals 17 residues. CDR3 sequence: CASSQDFGTSPTNEQFF. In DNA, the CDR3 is TGTGCCAGCAGCCAAGATTTCGGGACGTCACCCACCAATGAGCAGTTCTTC.

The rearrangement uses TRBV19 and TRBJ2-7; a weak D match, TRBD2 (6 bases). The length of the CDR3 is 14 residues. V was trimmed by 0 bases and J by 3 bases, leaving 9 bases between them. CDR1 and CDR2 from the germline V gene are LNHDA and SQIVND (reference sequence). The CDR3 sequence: CASSIESDYYEQYF. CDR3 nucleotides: TGTGCCAGTAGTATAGAATCGGACTACTACGAGCAGTACTTC.